These T cell receptor beta chains were read from a single sample in a study of T cells after yellow fever vaccination. Via MiXCR, TCRdb re-called the 5' RACE reads, giving one row per CDR3 protein. In the table there are some 400,000 distinct CDR3 sequences, 15% to 20% of which are singletons. Sample: PBMCs, taken before the yellow fever booster vaccination. These receptors originate from a man between 18 and 29 years old who received the YFV17D yellow fever vaccine. The CDR3 runs from the conserved cysteine through the conserved F or W. Fields, in order: CDR3 length, clone size, J gene, D gene, V gene, CDR3 DNA, CDR3 protein. D genes are given only for firm matches. Size is stated for part of the rows, as once, few or many counts, or as a class when the clone is expanded.

CDR3 length: 15
clone size: -
J gene: TRBJ1-5
D gene: -
V gene: TRBV12-3/TRBV12-4
CDR3 DNA: TGTGCCAGCAGTTTATCGGTCGGGGGCGGTCAGCCCCAGCATTTT
CDR3 protein: CASSLSVGGGQPQHF

CDR3 length: 16
clone size: once
J gene: TRBJ1-2
D gene: -
V gene: TRBV7-9
CDR3 DNA: TGTGCCAGCAGCCAAGTCTCGGACAGCGAACTTTATGGCTACACCTTC
CDR3 protein: CASSQVSDSELYGYTF

CDR3 length: 11
clone size: few
J gene: TRBJ2-1
D gene: -
V gene: TRBV24-1
CDR3 DNA: TGTGCCACCAGTGATTTGGGGTGGCAGTTCTTC
CDR3 protein: CATSDLGWQFF

CDR3 length: 15
clone size: few
J gene: TRBJ2-3
D gene: -
V gene: TRBV7-2
CDR3 DNA: TGTGCCACCGGAAAGACTTACTCTTACACAGATACGCAGTATTTT
CDR3 protein: CATGKTYSYTDTQYF

CDR3 length: 14
clone size: few
J gene: TRBJ2-7
D gene: TRBD1
V gene: TRBV5-1
CDR3 DNA: TGCGCCAGCAGCTTGGGACAGGGGTATGACGAGCAGTACTTC
CDR3 protein: CASSLGQGYDEQYF

CDR3 length: 14
clone size: -
J gene: TRBJ2-7
D gene: -
V gene: TRBV20-1
CDR3 DNA: TGCAGTGCCCAGATGGGGGGGGGCGGCTACGAGCAGTACTTC
CDR3 protein: CSAQMGGGGYEQYF

CDR3 length: 15
clone size: few
J gene: TRBJ2-5
D gene: -
V gene: TRBV9
CDR3 DNA: TGTGCCAGCAGCACACCCGGTAGGGGGCAAGAGACCCAGTACTTC
CDR3 protein: CASSTPGRGQETQYF

CDR3 length: 14
clone size: -
J gene: TRBJ2-2
D gene: -
V gene: TRBV5-1
CDR3 DNA: TGCGCCAGCAGTGAAGCGGCGAACACCGGGGAGCTGTTTTTT
CDR3 protein: CASSEAANTGELFF

CDR3 length: 14
clone size: -
J gene: TRBJ1-2
D gene: -
V gene: TRBV5-1
CDR3 DNA: TGCGCCAGCAGCTTGGGATCAGGGACTGGGGGCTACACCTTC
CDR3 protein: CASSLGSGTGGYTF

CDR3 length: 14
clone size: -
J gene: TRBJ1-5
D gene: -
V gene: TRBV12-3/TRBV12-4
CDR3 DNA: TGTGCCAGCAGTGACCCAGGCCGGAATCAGCCCCAGCATTTT
CDR3 protein: CASSDPGRNQPQHF

CDR3 length: 15
clone size: -
J gene: TRBJ2-7
D gene: -
V gene: TRBV6-2/TRBV6-3
CDR3 DNA: TGTGCCAGCAGTTACGGACCAGGGTGGTCTTACGAGCAGTACTTC
CDR3 protein: CASSYGPGWSYEQYF

CDR3 length: 15
clone size: -
J gene: TRBJ2-3
D gene: -
V gene: TRBV12-3/TRBV12-4
CDR3 DNA: TGTGCCAGCAGTTTAGCGCTAACCAGAGATAAATCGCAGTATTTT
CDR3 protein: CASSLALTRDKSQYF

CDR3 length: 15
clone size: few
J gene: TRBJ1-4
D gene: -
V gene: TRBV9
CDR3 DNA: TGTGCCAGCAGCGTACTCGGGACCCATAATGAAAAACTGTTTTTT
CDR3 protein: CASSVLGTHNEKLFF

CDR3 length: 10
clone size: few
J gene: TRBJ2-3
D gene: -
V gene: TRBV7-2
CDR3 DNA: TGTGCCACGCAAACAGATACGCAGTATTTT
CDR3 protein: CATQTDTQYF

CDR3 length: 11
clone size: -
J gene: TRBJ1-2
D gene: -
V gene: TRBV20-1
CDR3 DNA: TGCAGTGCGGCTAGATCCTATGGCTACACCTTC
CDR3 protein: CSAARSYGYTF

CDR3 length: 14
clone size: -
J gene: TRBJ2-3
D gene: -
V gene: TRBV7-9
CDR3 DNA: TGTGCCAGCAGCCCGGACAGAAGCACAGATACGCAGTATTTT
CDR3 protein: CASSPDRSTDTQYF

CDR3 length: 16
clone size: few
J gene: TRBJ2-3
D gene: -
V gene: TRBV20-1
CDR3 DNA: TGCAGTGCTAGAGATGGCGCGGGGAAACAAACAGATACGCAGTATTTT
CDR3 protein: CSARDGAGKQTDTQYF

CDR3 length: 13
clone size: few
J gene: TRBJ2-3
D gene: -
V gene: TRBV29-1
CDR3 DNA: TGCAGCGTTGTGGGCAGGCTGACAGATACGCAGTATTTT
CDR3 protein: CSVVGRLTDTQYF

CDR3 length: 13
clone size: -
J gene: TRBJ1-1
D gene: -
V gene: TRBV15
CDR3 DNA: TGTGCCACCAGCAGGACGAGATCCACTGAAGCTTTCTTT
CDR3 protein: CATSRTRSTEAFF

CDR3 length: 13
clone size: few
J gene: TRBJ2-1
D gene: TRBD2
V gene: TRBV5-4
CDR3 DNA: TGTGCCAGCAGCGGACTAGCGGTCGATGAGCAGTTCTTC
CDR3 protein: CASSGLAVDEQFF

CDR3 length: 14
clone size: few
J gene: TRBJ2-1
D gene: -
V gene: TRBV7-2
CDR3 DNA: TGTGCCAGCAGCCCCCGGGCCCGGGAAAGTGAGCAGTTCTTC
CDR3 protein: CASSPRARESEQFF

CDR3 length: 19
clone size: many
J gene: TRBJ2-3
D gene: TRBD2
V gene: TRBV10-3
CDR3 DNA: TGTGCCATCAGTGAGTCGAAACCGATATGGCTAGCGGGGGCAGATACGCAGTATTTT
CDR3 protein: CAISESKPIWLAGADTQYF

CDR3 length: 15
clone size: -
J gene: TRBJ1-3
D gene: -
V gene: TRBV15
CDR3 DNA: TGTGCCACCAGCAGAGATGGGACACGGGGAAACACCATATATTTT
CDR3 protein: CATSRDGTRGNTIYF

CDR3 length: 15
clone size: few
J gene: TRBJ2-5
D gene: -
V gene: TRBV4-3
CDR3 DNA: TGCGCCAGCAGCCAAGATAATGGGGCCCGAGAGACCCAGTACTTC
CDR3 protein: CASSQDNGARETQYF

CDR3 length: 12
clone size: -
J gene: TRBJ1-2
D gene: TRBD1
V gene: TRBV7-9
CDR3 DNA: TGTGCCAGCAGCTGGGGACAGAATGGCTACACCTTC
CDR3 protein: CASSWGQNGYTF

CDR3 length: 14
clone size: -
J gene: TRBJ2-1
D gene: -
V gene: TRBV20-1
CDR3 DNA: TGCAGTGCTTCTCGACAGGACTCCTACAATGAGCAGTTCTTC
CDR3 protein: CSASRQDSYNEQFF

CDR3 length: 13
clone size: many
J gene: TRBJ2-7
D gene: TRBD2
V gene: TRBV29-1
CDR3 DNA: TGCAGCGTTGGTCCTAGCGGGGGTTACGAGCAGTACTTC
CDR3 protein: CSVGPSGGYEQYF

CDR3 length: 14
clone size: many
J gene: TRBJ2-4
D gene: -
V gene: TRBV29-1
CDR3 DNA: TGCAGCGTCGGGGATTCCCTAGCCAAAAACATTCAGTACTTC
CDR3 protein: CSVGDSLAKNIQYF

CDR3 length: 16
clone size: -
J gene: TRBJ2-7
D gene: -
V gene: TRBV7-2
CDR3 DNA: TGTGCCAGCAGTCGAGCCGCGGGGGCCCGAACCTACGAGCAGTACTTC
CDR3 protein: CASSRAAGARTYEQYF

CDR3 length: 12
clone size: -
J gene: TRBJ2-2
D gene: -
V gene: TRBV12-3/TRBV12-4
CDR3 DNA: TGTGCCAGCACCCTTAACACCGGGGAGCTGTTTTTT
CDR3 protein: CASTLNTGELFF

CDR3 length: 16
clone size: few
J gene: TRBJ2-2
D gene: TRBD2
V gene: TRBV5-1
CDR3 DNA: TGCGCCAGCAGCGCCCAGGGACTAGTCATCATCGGGGAGCTGTTTTTT
CDR3 protein: CASSAQGLVIIGELFF

CDR3 length: 13
clone size: many
J gene: TRBJ2-5
D gene: -
V gene: TRBV5-1
CDR3 DNA: TGCGCCAGCAGCTTGGTCCCCCAAGAGACCCAGTACTTC
CDR3 protein: CASSLVPQETQYF

CDR3 length: 16
clone size: -
J gene: TRBJ2-7
D gene: TRBD1
V gene: TRBV18
CDR3 DNA: TGTGCCAGCTCACCCCCCGGGCAGGGGGCCTCCTACGAGCAGTACTTC
CDR3 protein: CASSPPGQGASYEQYF

CDR3 length: 14
clone size: -
J gene: TRBJ2-1
D gene: -
V gene: TRBV6-5
CDR3 DNA: TGTGCCAGCAGTTACGGGGGGACCTACAATGAGCAGTTCTTC
CDR3 protein: CASSYGGTYNEQFF

CDR3 length: 11
clone size: many
J gene: TRBJ2-1
D gene: -
V gene: TRBV2
CDR3 DNA: TGTGCCAGCGACAACTACAATGAGCAGTTCTTC
CDR3 protein: CASDNYNEQFF

CDR3 length: 12
clone size: few
J gene: TRBJ2-1
D gene: -
V gene: TRBV4-1
CDR3 DNA: TGCGCCAGCGGGTGGGTGGGTAATGAGCAGTTCTTC
CDR3 protein: CASGWVGNEQFF

CDR3 length: 17
clone size: -
J gene: TRBJ2-5
D gene: TRBD2
V gene: TRBV4-2
CDR3 DNA: TGTGCCAGCAGCCAAGATTGGGCGGGGGGGCTTAGTAAGACCCAGTACTTC
CDR3 protein: CASSQDWAGGLSKTQYF

CDR3 length: 13
clone size: -
J gene: TRBJ2-2
D gene: -
V gene: TRBV6-2/TRBV6-3
CDR3 DNA: TGTGCCAGCACCTGGGGGGTAGCCGGGGAGCTGTTTTTT
CDR3 protein: CASTWGVAGELFF

CDR3 length: 16
clone size: few
J gene: TRBJ2-1
D gene: TRBD2
V gene: TRBV7-8
CDR3 DNA: TGTGCCAGCAGCTTAGGACGGCTAGCGGGGAACAATGAGCAGTTCTTC
CDR3 protein: CASSLGRLAGNNEQFF

CDR3 length: 14
clone size: -
J gene: TRBJ2-7
D gene: TRBD1
V gene: TRBV20-1
CDR3 DNA: TGCAGTGCTAGAGCGGGACAGGGACTCTACGAGCAGTACTTC
CDR3 protein: CSARAGQGLYEQYF

CDR3 length: 15
clone size: few
J gene: TRBJ2-5
D gene: -
V gene: TRBV5-1
CDR3 DNA: TGCGCCAGCAGCTTGGCTTTCGCAGACCAAGAGACCCAGTACTTC
CDR3 protein: CASSLAFADQETQYF

CDR3 length: 13
clone size: -
J gene: TRBJ2-3
D gene: -
V gene: TRBV5-1
CDR3 DNA: TGCGCCAGCAGACCAGACCGCACAGATACGCAGTATTTT
CDR3 protein: CASRPDRTDTQYF

CDR3 length: 14
clone size: -
J gene: TRBJ1-1
D gene: -
V gene: TRBV4-3
CDR3 DNA: TGCGCCAGCCGGATTCAGCGGTTGGACACTGAAGCTTTCTTT
CDR3 protein: CASRIQRLDTEAFF